The 21 T cell receptor beta chains below were found in one sample sequenced in a study of regulatory and conventional T cells in breast cancer. One entry per CDR3 protein results from TCRdb running MiXCR on the PCR reads. The sample has 9,500 or so distinct CDR3 sequences, roughly a third seen once. Sequencing input: conventional T cells from blood. The source of these receptors is a male donor in good health.

This chain connects TRBV2 to TRBJ1-5; 11 bases match TRBD1. The length of the CDR3 is 15 residues. Germline CDR1 and CDR2: SNHLY and FYNNEI. With V trimmed by 7 bases and J by 4 bases, 6 bases remained unmatched. The CDR3 nucleotides read TGTGCCAGCACCCCGGACAGGGGGCCGAATCAGCCCCAGCATTTT. Translating gives CASTPDRGPNQPQHF.

This clonotype is classed as medium-sized (0.01 to 0.1%). The chain has TRBV20-1 and TRBJ1-4; D gene uncertain. Germline V CDR1 and CDR2: DFQATT, SNEGSKA (reference sequence). The CDR3 runs to 16 residues. Deletions cut 0 bases from V and 1 base from J, with 12 bases between. CDR3 residues: CSARDRSRGTNEKLFF. The CDR3 bases are TGCAGTGCTAGAGATCGGTCACGAGGAACTAATGAAAAACTGTTTTTT.

As for this clonotype: The conserved closing phenylalanine or tryptophan is absent in this CDR3, likely reflecting a read error. The chain couples TRBV7-2 to TRBJ2-1; possible D gene TRBD2, 6 bases. Between the trimmed V and J ends, which lost 5 bases and 2 bases, there was a span of 13 bases. Germline assignment: CDR1 SGHTA and CDR2 FQGNSA. The CDR3 has 15 residues. DNA of the CDR3: TGTGCCAGCAGCCCTCCGGGACTCCCCTACAATGAGCAGTTCCTC. Translation: CASSPPGLPYNEQFL.

V and J are TRBV7-2 and TRBJ2-3; no clear D gene. CDR1 and CDR2 (germline): SGHTA, FQGNSA. CDR3 size: 15 residues. Between the trimmed V and J ends, which lost 7 bases and 3 bases, there was a span of 17 bases. In DNA form, the CDR3 reads TGTGCCAGCACCCAAAGGGTAGGGCCAACAGATACGCAGTATTTT. Translating gives CASTQRVGPTDTQYF.

The V gene is TRBV5-1, the J gene TRBJ2-3; D is ambiguous. Trimming shortened V by 2 bases and J by 0 bases, and 10 bases separated the two germline ends. The CDR3 length is 15 residues. Looked up from germline, CDR1 is SGHRS and CDR2 is YFSETQ. Here the CDR3 DNA reads TGCGCCAGCAGCTTCGGCAGCACTAGCACAGATACGCAGTATTTT. It translates to CASSFGSTSTDTQYF.

By share, this clonotype ranks as medium-sized. The chain links TRBV12-3 or TRBV12-4 to TRBJ1-6; the D is unclear. The V gene lost 1 base and the J gene lost 4 bases, with 8 bases spanning the gap. The CDR3 runs 15 residues. The CDR3 DNA reads TGTGCCAGCAGTTTAGATCGATTTTATAATTCACCCCTCCACTTT. Translating it yields CASSLDRFYNSPLHF.

There are a few counts of this clonotype. This chain joins TRBV7-9 and TRBJ2-6; D possibly corresponds to TRBD1 (6 bases). V shed 5 bases and J shed 0 bases, with 8 bases lying between them. This CDR3 has 15 amino acids. Germline V gives CDR1 SEHNR, CDR2 FQNEAQ (reference sequence). This chain's CDR3 is CASSPGASGANVLTF. The CDR3 DNA reads TGTGCCAGCAGCCCAGGGGCCTCTGGGGCCAACGTCCTGACTTTC.

In this sample, this clonotype turned up a few times. The chain carries TRBV7-9 and TRBJ1-4; unclear D gene. CDR1 and CDR2 (germline): SEHNR, FQNEAQ (reference sequence). The CDR3 contains 15 residues. V lost 0 bases and J lost 3, with 8 bases in between. The CDR3 nucleotides read TGTGCCAGCAGCTTAGCGATGCAAGCTAATGAAAAACTGTTTTTT. It yields the protein CASSLAMQANEKLFF.

The chain recombines TRBV7-9 with TRBJ1-1; no clear D gene. With 1 base removed from V and 0 bases from J, the gap between germline ends came to 6 bases. Per the germline V gene, CDR1 is SEHNR and CDR2 is FQNEAQ (reference sequence). This CDR3 is built from 14 residues. The DNA of the CDR3 is TGTGCCAGCAGCTTAGAGGCGGTGAACACTGAAGCTTTCTTT. Amino acid sequence: CASSLEAVNTEAFF.

The chain combines TRBV7-8 with TRBJ2-1; D perhaps matches TRBD2 (5 bases). This CDR3 has 15 residues. Germline V CDR1 and CDR2: SGHVS, FQNEAQ. The ends were cut back, 1 base at V and 2 bases at J, with 9 bases in the middle. CDR3: CASSLVARPYNEQFF. As DNA, the CDR3 is TGTGCCAGCAGCTTAGTAGCGCGTCCCTACAATGAGCAGTTCTTC.

A few counts support this clonotype. The chain employs TRBV24-1 and TRBJ1-1; the D gene is possibly TRBD1 (6 bases). Trimming shortened V by 4 bases and J by 11 bases, and 13 bases separated the two germline ends. This CDR3 comprises 12 residues. The germline V gene has CDR1 KGHDR and CDR2 SFDVKD. The DNA of the CDR3 is TGTGCCACCAGTGACTTAACAGGGACGGCTTTCTTT. Protein sequence: CATSDLTGTAFF.

Concerning this clonotype: A much larger clone is a single base away; this may be a read error. The V and J genes are TRBV2 and TRBJ1-5, with D unclear. V lost 6 bases and J lost 6, with 12 bases in between. This CDR3 comprises 13 residues. The germline V gene has CDR1 SNHLY and CDR2 FYNNEI. CDR3 nucleotide sequence: TGTGCCAGCAGGCCGGGGTTAAGTCAGCCCCAGCATTTT. Protein product: CASRPGLSQPQHF.

The CDR3 loop is CASSSTGNAQPQHF. In DNA form, the CDR3 reads TGTGCCAGCAGCTCAACAGGGAACGCTCAGCCCCAGCATTTT. The chain recombines TRBV7-2 with TRBJ1-5, with D maybe TRBD1 (6 bases). This CDR3 is 14 amino acids long. The V gene lost 4 bases and the J gene lost 6 bases, with 13 bases spanning the gap. Germline loops: CDR1 SGHTA, CDR2 FQGNSA.

This chain uses TRBV7-2 with TRBJ2-3; 9 positions agree with TRBD2. V gave up 3 bases and J gave up 6 bases; unmatched junction bases: 10. The germline CDR1 and CDR2 sequences are SGHTA and FQGNSA. The CDR3 length is 16 residues. CDR3 sequence: CASSFHSGGRLDTQYF. In DNA form, the CDR3 reads TGTGCCAGCAGCTTCCATAGCGGGGGCCGTTTGGATACGCAGTATTTT.

This chain connects TRBV11-3 to TRBJ2-3; D unclear. Germline CDR1 SGHNT, CDR2 YENEEA. The CDR3 runs 18 residues. With 2 bases removed from V and 0 bases from J, the gap between germline ends came to 18 bases. CDR3 in DNA: TGTGCCAGCAGCTTAAGTTGGGGTCTCCTCTCTAGCACAGATACGCAGTATTTT. It codes for CASSLSWGLLSSTDTQYF. The full variable domain, in which reference TRBV11-3 and TRBJ2-3 provide the parts outside the CDR3, is EAGVVQSPRYKIIEKKQPVAFWCNPISGHNTLYWYLQNLGQGPELLIRYENEEAVDDSQLPKDRFSAERLKGVDSTLKIQPAELGDSAVYLCASSLSWGLLSSTDTQYFGPGTRLTVL.

This clonotype was seen more than once but under ten times. CDR3 coding DNA: TGCGCCAGCAGCTTCGTGGGACAGGGGACAGATACGCAGTATTTT. Translating gives CASSFVGQGTDTQYF. The J gene is TRBJ2-3, the V gene TRBV5-1; 10 positions match TRBD1. V lost 2 bases to trimming and J lost 3 bases; unmatched junction nucleotides: 3. In germline, CDR1 is SGHRS, CDR2 YFSETQ. The CDR3 has 15 residues. Using reference TRBV5-1 and TRBJ2-3 for the parts outside the CDR3, the full variable domain is KAGVTQTPRYLIKTRGQQVTLSCSPISGHRSVSWYQQTPGQGLQFLFEYFSETQRNKGNFPGRFSGRQFSNSRSEMNVSTLELGDSALYLCASSFVGQGTDTQYFGPGTRLTVL.

The J gene is TRBJ1-5, the V gene TRBV28; a possible D gene is TRBD1 (5 bases). V lost 1 base to trimming and J lost 6 bases, with 19 bases between them. In germline, CDR1 is MDHEN, CDR2 SYDVKM. This CDR3 has 17 amino acids. CDR3 bases: TGTGCCAGCAGTTTATCCCCCAGGGTTAGAAGTCGTCAGCCCCAGCATTTT. Protein product: CASSLSPRVRSRQPQHF. Full variable domain (missing parts from reference TRBV28 and TRBJ1-5): DVKVTQSSRYLVKRTGEKVFLECVQDMDHENMFWYRQDPGLGLRLIYFSYDVKMKEKGDIPEGYSVSREKKERFSLILESASTNQTSMYLCASSLSPRVRSRQPQHFGDGTRLSIL.

By sample fraction, this clonotype is medium-sized. The V call is TRBV7-1, the J call TRBJ2-5; 12 bases match TRBD2. Being an ORF, TRBV7-1 has a function that is uncertain. The V segment lost 2 bases and the J segment 3 bases; nucleotides outside the gene matches: 7. There are 17 residues in the CDR3. The CDR3 DNA is TGTGCCAGCAGCTCACCCGCCGGACTAGCGGGAAAAGAGACCCAGTACTTC. Translated, it gives CASSSPAGLAGKETQYF.

The chain employs TRBV7-2 and TRBJ2-3; D is perhaps TRBD1 or TRBD2 (5 bases each). The CDR3 covers 13 residues. V lost 3 bases and J 1 base, leaving 5 bases between the germline ends. Per germline, CDR1 SGHTA and CDR2 FQGNSA. CDR3 DNA sequence: TGTGCCAGCAGCTTGGGGGGCACAGATACGCAGTATTTT. Translation: CASSLGGTDTQYF.

This clonotype has just a few counts. The chain recombines TRBV7-6 with TRBJ2-7; D is perhaps TRBD1 (6 bases). V dropped 3 bases and J dropped 2 bases, with 11 bases sitting between them. Germline V gene sequence: CDR1 SGHVS, CDR2 FNYEAQ. The length of the CDR3 is 14 residues. Here the CDR3 reads CASSFPGVTYEQYF. CDR3 DNA sequence: TGTGCCAGCAGCTTCCCAGGGGTTACCTACGAGCAGTACTTC.

This clonotype ranks as medium-sized (0.01 to 0.1%). The genes are TRBV12-3 or TRBV12-4 and TRBJ1-1; TRBD1 might be the D (6 bases). The CDR3 length is 13 residues. Trimming took off 7 bases at V and 3 bases at J, with 12 bases between the two ends. The CDR3 sequence is CASTFDRYTEAFF. CDR3 sequence (DNA): TGTGCCAGCACCTTCGACAGGTACACTGAAGCTTTCTTT.